These 17 T cell receptor beta chains originate from one sample sequenced in a study of identical twins. TCRdb re-called the 5' RACE reads with MiXCR, one entry per CDR3 protein. In the table there are 1.5 million to 2 million distinct CDR3 sequences, under 35% of which are singletons. The source material was cord blood. Every receptor here comes from a newborn girl in good health.

This chain connects TRBV28 to TRBJ1-1; 7 nucleotides agree with TRBD1. Germline V lookup: CDR1 MDHEN, CDR2 SYDVKM. J lost 0 bases, V lost 8 bases, and 9 bases had no gene match. This CDR3 comprises 15 residues. The CDR3: CASQVPRGVNTEAFF. CDR3 DNA: TGTGCCAGCCAAGTCCCCAGGGGGGTGAACACTGAAGCTTTCTTT.

CDR3: CASSLALREVFDEQFF. CDR3 sequence (DNA): TGCGCCAGCAGCTTGGCCCTGCGGGAGGTCTTCGATGAGCAGTTCTTC. The J gene is TRBJ2-1, the V gene TRBV5-1; 8 bases match TRBD2. This CDR3 region has 16 residues. CDR1 is SGHRS, CDR2 YFSETQ, per germline. V lost 0 bases to trimming and J lost 8 bases; unmatched junction nucleotides: 10. The whole variable domain, filled in from reference TRBV5-1 and TRBJ2-1, reads KAGVTQTPRYLIKTRGQQVTLSCSPISGHRSVSWYQQTPGQGLQFLFEYFSETQRNKGNFPGRFSGRQFSNSRSEMNVSTLELGDSALYLCASSLALREVFDEQFFGPGTRLTVL.

This clonotype was counted once. The rearrangement joins TRBV5-1 to TRBJ1-4; D ambiguous. V dropped 2 bases and J dropped 4 bases, with 9 bases sitting between them. Germline V gives CDR1 SGHRS, CDR2 YFSETQ. CDR3 length equals 14 residues. The CDR3 loop is CASSFSSDNEKLFF. The CDR3 nucleotides are TGCGCCAGCAGCTTTAGCAGCGATAATGAAAAACTGTTTTTT.

The chain employs TRBV2 and TRBJ2-1; TRBD2 agrees at 9 bases. In germline, CDR1 is SNHLY, CDR2 FYNNEI. This CDR3 is built from 18 residues. With V trimmed by 8 bases and J by 2 bases, 16 bases remained unmatched. The CDR3 region is CASSSGTSRALAYNEQFF. Written as DNA, the CDR3 is TGTGCCAGCTCCTCCGGGACTAGCCGGGCGTTGGCCTACAATGAGCAGTTCTTC.

Turning to this clonotype: One junction end disagrees with the germline gene, perhaps due to a read error. The chain has TRBV18 and TRBJ1-5; D unclear. CDR3 length equals 13 residues. Germline CDR1 KGHSH, CDR2 LQKENI. CDR3 sequence: CAGSPSRNQPQHF. DNA for the CDR3: TGTGCCGGCTCACCTAGCCGCAATCAGCCCCAGCATTTT.

The chain is built from TRBV6-1 and TRBJ2-7; no clear D. The CDR3 consists of 11 residues. V shed 9 bases and J shed 0 bases, with 6 bases lying between them. Germline V lookup: CDR1 MNHNS, CDR2 SASEGT. Written as DNA, the CDR3 is TGTGCCAGACAGAGCTCCTACGAGCAGTACTTC. Its translation is CARQSSYEQYF.

The sample holds a few counts of this clonotype. The gene calls are TRBV2 and TRBJ1-2, with D possibly TRBD1 on 6 matching bases. With 3 bases removed from V and 4 bases from J, the gap between germline ends came to 12 bases. From germline, CDR1 is SNHLY and CDR2 FYNNEI. The CDR3 spans 14 residues. The CDR3: CASSDDRFFYGYTF. DNA of the CDR3: TGTGCCAGCAGTGACGACAGGTTTTTCTATGGCTACACCTTC.

This clonotype has just a few counts. CDR3 in DNA: TGTGCCAGCACTCCGGGACTAGTCAGTCATGGGTCCTACAATGAGCAGTTCTTC. This encodes CASTPGLVSHGSYNEQFF. This chain connects TRBV2 to TRBJ2-1; 8 bases match TRBD2. Germline V gene data show CDR1 as SNHLY and CDR2 as FYNNEI. V shed 7 bases, J shed 1 base, and the junction held 15 bases outside the gene matches. CDR3 length: 18 amino acids.

Worth noting for this clonotype: Germline and junction disagree at one end, which may indicate a read error. V and J are TRBV12-3 or TRBV12-4 and TRBJ1-4, with D possibly TRBD1 on 5 matching bases. This CDR3 has 14 residues. The CDR3 sequence is CASSFRVGAEKPFF. The CDR3 region has the DNA TGTGCCAGCAGTTTCAGGGTTGGCGCAGAAAAACCGTTTTTT.

As to this clonotype: A much larger clone lies a single base off, so this may be a read error. The chain employs TRBV5-6 and TRBJ2-5; 7 bases map to TRBD1. Trimming took 0 bases from V and 7 from J; bases not matched to a gene: 6. Germline lookup yields CDR1 SGHDT and CDR2 YYEEEE. This CDR3 has 14 residues. CDR3 residues: CASSLAGTEGTQYF. CDR3 bases: TGTGCCAGCAGCTTGGCCGGGACAGAAGGGACCCAGTACTTC.

This clonotype was observed a few times. The V call is TRBV20-1, the J call TRBJ2-3; 11 bases align to TRBD2. The CDR3 has 14 amino acids. Germline CDR1 and CDR2: DFQATT and SNEGSKA (reference sequence). The J segment lost 2 bases and the V segment lost 3 bases, leaving 1 base of the junction unmatched. CDR3 DNA sequence: TGCAGTGCTAGGACTAGCGGGGACACAGATACGCAGTATTTT. It encodes CSARTSGDTDTQYF.

The V call is TRBV19, the J call TRBJ2-1; D call uncertain. V shed 2 bases and J shed 8 bases, with 7 bases lying between them. From germline, CDR1 is LNHDA and CDR2 SQIVND (reference sequence). CDR3 length: 12 residues. CDR3 DNA: TGTGCCAGTAGTATACCCCCCGATGAGCAGTTCTTC. It yields the protein CASSIPPDEQFF.

This clonotype was counted between two and nine times. CDR3 sequence reads: CATLRSYGYTF. The CDR3 DNA sequence: TGTGCCACCCTTCGGAGCTATGGCTACACCTTC. The chain uses TRBV12-3 or TRBV12-4 and TRBJ1-2, with D uncertain. The CDR3 loop spans 11 amino acids. Trimming cost V 10 bases and J 4 bases, with 10 bases left between them.

The rearrangement links TRBV28 to TRBJ2-7; perhaps TRBD1 as D (7 bases). Germline V gene sequence: CDR1 MDHEN, CDR2 SYDVKM. The V and J ends lost 7 bases and 7 bases respectively, with 23 bases between them. The CDR3 consists of 15 residues. DNA of the CDR3: TGTGCCAGCACCTCCCCAGGGGGGTCTTACAATGAGCAGTACTTC. Its translation: CASTSPGGSYNEQYF.

There are a few counts of this clonotype. The CDR3 sequence: CATSREDSPLHF. The CDR3 DNA sequence: TGTGCCACCAGCAGGGAAGATTCACCCCTCCACTTT. The chain is built from TRBV24-1 and TRBJ1-6; a weak D match, TRBD1 (5 bases). The V end lost 7 bases, the J end lost 8 bases, and 8 bases lay between the germline ends. The CDR3 covers 12 residues. The V gene's germline CDR1 is KGHDR and CDR2 SFDVKD.

This clonotype has only a few counts. This sequence joins TRBV5-6 and TRBJ2-7, with TRBD1 identical over 8 bases. This CDR3 contains 12 residues. V was clipped by 10 bases and J by 7 bases; unmatched bases: 10. Germline V lookup: CDR1 SGHDT, CDR2 YYEEEE. In DNA, the CDR3 is TGTGCCTGGAGACAGGGGAACAATGAGCAGTACTTC. Translating gives CAWRQGNNEQYF.

The CDR3 DNA is TGTGCCAGCAGCTCAAGACCGGGCTTCTTAACCAGCACAGATACGCAGTATTTT. Translation: CASSSRPGFLTSTDTQYF. This chain connects TRBV11-2 to TRBJ2-3, with D uncertain. Germline V gene data show CDR1 as SGHAT and CDR2 as FQNNGV. The CDR3 consists of 18 residues. The ends were cut back, 4 bases at V and 0 bases at J, with 20 bases in the middle.